Listed here are 16 T cell receptor beta chains from one sample, sequenced in a study of shared T cell receptors in the human thymus. Assay: immunoSEQ multiplex PCR; the TCRdb copy retains only in-frame clones and omits some. The table has 700,000 or so clones, roughly 88% seen once. This same sample was also taken into another study, of human thymus T cells.

The specimen was thymocytes. Receptors were obtained from a girl under three years old with a congenital heart defect.

The table lists this clone with a count of one. The V and J genes are TRBV14 and TRBJ2-3, with D perhaps TRBD2 (5 bases). V lost 9 bases and J lost 4, with 26 bases in between. The CDR3 contains 17 residues. CDR1 is SGHDN and CDR2 is FVKESK in the germline V gene. The CDR3 protein is CASTLQGRPWESDTQYF. CDR3 nucleotides: TGTGCCAGTACTTTACAAGGGAGACCCTGGGAATCAGATACGCAGTATTTT.

The chain recombines TRBV27 with TRBJ2-1; 11 nucleotides align to TRBD2. Germline-derived CDR1 and CDR2 are MNHEY and SMNVEV (reference sequence). The V gene end was trimmed by 4 bases and the J gene end by 8 bases; junction bases not matched to a gene: 13. The CDR3 totals 17 residues. CDR3 sequence (DNA): TGTGCCAGCAGTTCCTCTCCATTAGCGGGGGGGCAGGATGAGCAGTTCTTC. It is translated as CASSSSPLAGGQDEQFF.

This rearrangement joins TRBV4-3 to TRBJ1-1; 8 bases align to TRBD1. This CDR3 has 14 amino acids. Germline values: CDR1 LGHNA, CDR2 YSLEER. V lost 5 bases and J lost 0; bases outside the gene matches: 2. The CDR3 spells CASSLGQVNTEAFF. CDR3 nucleotide sequence: TGCGCCAGCAGCTTGGGACAGGTGAACACTGAAGCTTTCTTT.

The rearrangement joins TRBV6-1 to TRBJ2-1, with a weak D call TRBD1 (7 bases). The CDR3 sequence is 14 residues long. The V end lost 5 bases, the J end lost 6 bases, and 14 bases lay between the germline ends. The V gene's germline CDR1 is MNHNS and CDR2 SASEGT. CDR3 bases: TGTGCCAGCAGTCAGAACAGGGGACTCAATGAGCAGTTCTTC. This gives the protein CASSQNRGLNEQFF.

The CDR3 reads CASSSQYEQYF. CDR3 DNA: TGTGCCAGCAGCTCGCAGTACGAGCAGTACTTC. The chain combines TRBV7-2 with TRBJ2-7; D remains unclear. The V end lost 4 bases, the J end lost 4 bases, and 5 bases lay between the germline ends. The germline CDR1 and CDR2 sequences are SGHTA and FQGNSA. This CDR3 has 11 amino acids.

V gene TRBV9 combines with J gene TRBJ2-7, with a tentative D call TRBD2 (6 bases). This CDR3 comprises 13 residues. The germline V gene encodes CDR1 SGDLS and CDR2 YYNGEE. Trimming took 4 bases from V and 4 from J, leaving 12 bases between them. In nucleotides, the CDR3 is TGTGCCAGCAGCCCAGGGACTCATTACGAGCAGTACTTC. Translating it yields CASSPGTHYEQYF.

The chain links TRBV9 to TRBJ1-2; perhaps TRBD1 as D (6 bases). Germline values: CDR1 SGDLS, CDR2 YYNGEE. CDR3 length: 16 residues. Trimming pared 5 bases from V and 2 bases from J, leaving 19 bases between. The CDR3 loop is CASRRYTEQGNYGYTF. For the CDR3, the DNA is TGTGCCAGCAGACGATATACGGAACAGGGAAACTATGGCTACACCTTC.

V gene TRBV29-1 combines with J gene TRBJ2-7; 7 bases fit TRBD2. From germline, CDR1 is SQVTM and CDR2 ANQGSEA. V lost 3 bases, J lost 2 bases, and 1 base stayed unmatched. This CDR3 region has 12 residues. The CDR3 DNA reads as TGCAGCGTTGATGGGGGGGCCTACGAGCAGTACTTC. Encoded protein: CSVDGGAYEQYF.

V gene TRBV7-9 combines with J gene TRBJ1-1; 9 bases map to TRBD1. CDR1 is SEHNR, CDR2 FQNEAQ, per germline (reference sequence). The length of the CDR3 is 19 residues. V was pared by 4 bases and J by 5 bases, with 20 bases of the junction left unmatched. The CDR3 DNA reads TGTGCCAGCAGCTACCACCGGGACAGGGCCCGAAGCGGTGTAACTGAAGCTTTCTTT. Protein: CASSYHRDRARSGVTEAFF.

The chain links TRBV5-5 to TRBJ1-6; D possibly corresponds to TRBD1 (6 bases). V dropped 4 bases and J dropped 10 bases, with 12 bases sitting between them. CDR1 SGHKS and CDR2 YYEKEE come from the germline V gene (reference sequence). The CDR3 totals 13 residues. CDR3 residues: CASSHGDNSPLHF. CDR3 bases: TGTGCCAGCAGCCACGGGGACAACTCACCCCTCCACTTT.

This clone was recorded only once. The chain is built from TRBV7-6 and TRBJ1-6; D remains unclear. This CDR3 has 15 amino acids. The germline gives CDR1 SGHVS, CDR2 FNYEAQ. Trimming pared 1 base from V and 9 bases from J, leaving 13 bases between. CDR3 region: CASSLEAPGSSPLHF. The CDR3 DNA is TGTGCCAGCAGCTTAGAAGCTCCGGGGAGTTCACCCCTCCACTTT.

V usage is TRBV5-4 and J usage is TRBJ1-3; the D gene is possibly TRBD1 (5 bases). The CDR3 totals 16 residues. The germline V gene has CDR1 SGHNT and CDR2 YYREEE (reference sequence). Trimming shortened V by 3 bases and J by 0 bases, and 13 bases separated the two germline ends. CDR3 residues: CASSSPGISSGNTIYF. Here the CDR3 DNA reads TGTGCCAGCAGCTCCCCAGGGATTAGCTCTGGAAACACCATATATTTT.

This clone occurred once. CDR3 sequence (DNA): TGTGCCAGCAGTGTGACAGGGGGAATGTGGGAAAAACTGTTTTTT. It specifies CASSVTGGMWEKLFF. The rearrangement uses TRBV6-6 and TRBJ1-4; TRBD1 matches 9 bases. Germline V gives CDR1 MNHNY, CDR2 SVGAGI (reference sequence). With 5 bases clipped from V and 8 bases from J, the junction kept 9 bases outside the gene matches. This CDR3 contains 15 residues.

V is TRBV29-1 and J is TRBJ1-2; a weak D match, TRBD1 (5 bases). Germline V gene data show CDR1 as SQVTM and CDR2 as ANQGSEA. CDR3 length: 14 residues. Between the trimmed V and J ends, which lost 4 bases and 4 bases, there was a span of 16 bases. The DNA for the CDR3 is TGCAGCGTTGTGGGGGGACCGGGTGGCTATGGCTACACCTTC. Protein product: CSVVGGPGGYGYTF.

This clone was seen a single time. The V gene is TRBV5-6, the J gene TRBJ2-1, with 13 bases identical to TRBD2. CDR3 length: 18 amino acids. Trimming removed 4 bases from V and 0 bases from J; junction bases left unmatched: 7. CDR1 is SGHDT, CDR2 YYEEEE, per germline. In nucleotides, the CDR3 is TGTGCCAGCAGCACCCCGGGACTAGCGGGGCGCTCCTACAATGAGCAGTTCTTC. Its protein is CASSTPGLAGRSYNEQFF.

The chain carries TRBV12-5 and TRBJ2-7, with D possibly TRBD1 on 6 matching bases. Germline loops: CDR1 LGHNT, CDR2 FRNRAP. The CDR3 length is 16 residues. The V end lost 0 bases, the J end lost 3 bases, and 15 bases lay between the germline ends. CDR3 nucleotide sequence: TGTGCTAGTGGTTTGGTACGAGGGGGTTGCGACTACGAGCAGTACTTC. Amino acids: CASGLVRGGCDYEQYF.